Below, 5 T cell receptor beta chains from the same sample are listed, as sequenced in a study of T cell responses to AZD1222 COVID-19 vaccine. Data came from immunoSEQ multiplex PCR; TCRdb stores just in-frame clones and leaves some out. The table has 150,000 to 200,000 clones, 90% to 95% seen once. This specimen was peripheral blood, taken on day 0 of AZD1222 vaccination. Receptors were obtained from an adult in good health.

The chain employs TRBV9 and TRBJ1-3; D unresolved. The CDR3 has 11 amino acids. Germline CDR1 is SGDLS and CDR2 is YYNGEE. V was pared by 4 bases and J by 1 base, with 0 bases between. CDR3 DNA: TGTGCCAGCAGCTCTGGAAACACCATATATTTT. Amino acids: CASSSGNTIYF.

The chain is built from TRBV9 and TRBJ2-7, with a possible D match to TRBD1 (9 bases). The V gene's germline CDR1 is SGDLS and CDR2 YYNGEE. V gave up 2 bases and J gave up 6 bases, with 18 bases separating them. The CDR3 is 15 amino acids. CDR3 sequence: CASSVSGTGIVEQYF. The CDR3 DNA reads TGTGCCAGCAGCGTTAGCGGGACAGGGATCGTCGAGCAGTACTTC.

The chain is built from TRBV7-9 and TRBJ2-7; 7 nucleotides match TRBD2. The germline gives CDR1 SEHNR, CDR2 FQNEAQ (reference sequence). V shed 1 base and J 0 bases; nucleotides not matched to a gene: 6. The CDR3 spans 16 residues. The chain's CDR3 is CASSLGLADSSYEQYF. The DNA for the CDR3 is TGTGCCAGCAGCTTAGGGCTAGCGGATAGCTCCTACGAGCAGTACTTC.

This chain links TRBV5-4 with TRBJ2-7; D is perhaps TRBD2 (6 bases). This CDR3 contains 15 residues. Trimming removed 2 bases at V and 6 bases at J, with 18 bases between. Germline V gene data show CDR1 as SGHNT and CDR2 as YYREEE (reference sequence). In DNA form, the CDR3 reads TGTGCCAGCAGCTTAAGTTTTGGGGGGATTTCCGAGCAGTACTTC. Translated: CASSLSFGGISEQYF.

The genes are TRBV7-9 and TRBJ2-7; D might be TRBD1 or TRBD2, each matching 6 bases. The V gene lost 2 bases and the J gene lost 6 bases, with 11 bases spanning the gap. This CDR3 is built from 13 residues. The V gene's germline CDR1 is SEHNR and CDR2 FQNEAQ (reference sequence). CDR3 sequence: CASSLSPGAEQYF. The CDR3 coding sequence is TGTGCCAGCAGCTTATCTCCGGGGGCCGAGCAGTACTTC.